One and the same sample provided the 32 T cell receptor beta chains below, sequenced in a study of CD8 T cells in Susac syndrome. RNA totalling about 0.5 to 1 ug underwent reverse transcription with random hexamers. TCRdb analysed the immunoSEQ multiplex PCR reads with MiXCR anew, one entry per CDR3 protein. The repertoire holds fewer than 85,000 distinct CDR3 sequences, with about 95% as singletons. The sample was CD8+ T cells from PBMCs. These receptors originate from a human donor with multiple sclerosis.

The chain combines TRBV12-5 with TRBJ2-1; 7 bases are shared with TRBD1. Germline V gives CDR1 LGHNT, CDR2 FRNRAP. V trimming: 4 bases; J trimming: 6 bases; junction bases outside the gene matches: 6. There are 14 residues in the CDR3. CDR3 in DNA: TGTGCTAGTGGTTCGACAGGGCTTGCCAATGAGCAGTTCTTC. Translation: CASGSTGLANEQFF.

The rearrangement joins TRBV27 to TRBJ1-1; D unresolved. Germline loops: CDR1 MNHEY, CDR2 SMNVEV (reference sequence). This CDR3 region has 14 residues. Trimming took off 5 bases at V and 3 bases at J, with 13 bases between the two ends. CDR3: CASSRSGPHTEAFF. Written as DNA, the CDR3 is TGTGCCAGCAGTCGGTCCGGGCCTCACACTGAAGCTTTCTTT.

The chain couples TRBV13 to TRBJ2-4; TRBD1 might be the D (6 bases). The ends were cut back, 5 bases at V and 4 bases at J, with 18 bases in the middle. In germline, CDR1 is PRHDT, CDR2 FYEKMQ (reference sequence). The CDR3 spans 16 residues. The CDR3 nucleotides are TGTGCCAGCAGCCTTAGACAGGAGAGAGGGAAAAACATTCAGTACTTC. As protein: CASSLRQERGKNIQYF.

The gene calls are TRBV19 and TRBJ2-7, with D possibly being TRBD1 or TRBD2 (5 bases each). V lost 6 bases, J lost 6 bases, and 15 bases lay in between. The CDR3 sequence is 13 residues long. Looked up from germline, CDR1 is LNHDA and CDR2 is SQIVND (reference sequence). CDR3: CASSPDGTGEQYF. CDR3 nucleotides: TGTGCCAGTAGCCCAGACGGGACGGGCGAGCAGTACTTC.

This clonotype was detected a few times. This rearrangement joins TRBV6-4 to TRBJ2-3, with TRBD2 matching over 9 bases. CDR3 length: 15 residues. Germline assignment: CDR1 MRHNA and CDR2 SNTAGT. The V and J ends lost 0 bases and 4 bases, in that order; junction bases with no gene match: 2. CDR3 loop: CASSDSSGGADTQYF. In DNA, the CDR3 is TGTGCCAGCAGTGACTCTAGCGGGGGCGCAGATACGCAGTATTTT.

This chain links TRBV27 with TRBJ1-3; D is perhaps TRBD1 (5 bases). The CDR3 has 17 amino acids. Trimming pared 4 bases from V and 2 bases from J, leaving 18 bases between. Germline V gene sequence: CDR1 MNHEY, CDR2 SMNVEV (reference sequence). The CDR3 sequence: CASSSTDSRVPGNTIYF. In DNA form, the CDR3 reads TGTGCCAGCAGTTCGACCGACAGCCGGGTGCCTGGAAACACCATATATTTT.

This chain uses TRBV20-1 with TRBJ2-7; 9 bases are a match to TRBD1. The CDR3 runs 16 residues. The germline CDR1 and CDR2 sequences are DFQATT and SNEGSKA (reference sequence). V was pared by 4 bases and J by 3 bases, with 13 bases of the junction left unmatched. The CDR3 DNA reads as TGCAGTGCTACGTGGGACAGGGATCCTCGCCTCTACGAGCAGTACTTC. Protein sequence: CSATWDRDPRLYEQYF.

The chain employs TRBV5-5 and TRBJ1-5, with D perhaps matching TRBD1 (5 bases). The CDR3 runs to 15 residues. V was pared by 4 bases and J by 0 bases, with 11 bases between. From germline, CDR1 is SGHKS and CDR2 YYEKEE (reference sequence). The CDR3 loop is CASSIQGLSNQPQHF. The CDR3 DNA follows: TGTGCCAGCAGCATTCAGGGTCTTAGCAATCAGCCCCAGCATTTT.

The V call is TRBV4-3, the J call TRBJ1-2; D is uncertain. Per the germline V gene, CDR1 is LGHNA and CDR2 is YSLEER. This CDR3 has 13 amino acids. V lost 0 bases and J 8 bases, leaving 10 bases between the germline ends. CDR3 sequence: CASSQDGREGYTF. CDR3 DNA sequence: TGCGCCAGCAGCCAAGACGGTCGAGAGGGCTACACCTTC.

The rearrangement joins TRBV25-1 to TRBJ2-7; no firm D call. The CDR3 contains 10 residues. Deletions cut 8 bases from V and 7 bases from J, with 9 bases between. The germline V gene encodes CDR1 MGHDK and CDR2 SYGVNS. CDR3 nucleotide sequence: TGTGCCAGCGACAATGGAGAGCAGTACTTC. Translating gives CASDNGEQYF.

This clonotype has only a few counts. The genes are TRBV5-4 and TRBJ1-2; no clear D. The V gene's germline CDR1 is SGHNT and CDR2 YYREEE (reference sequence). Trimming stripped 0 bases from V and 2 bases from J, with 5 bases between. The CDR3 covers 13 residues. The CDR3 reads CASSLGRNYGYTF. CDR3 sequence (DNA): TGTGCCAGCAGCTTGGGAAGGAACTATGGCTACACCTTC.

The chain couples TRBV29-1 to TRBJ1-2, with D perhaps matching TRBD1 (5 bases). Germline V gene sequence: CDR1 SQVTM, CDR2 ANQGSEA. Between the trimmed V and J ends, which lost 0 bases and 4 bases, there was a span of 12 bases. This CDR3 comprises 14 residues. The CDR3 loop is CSVEEFGTAYGYTF. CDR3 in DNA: TGCAGCGTTGAAGAGTTCGGGACGGCCTATGGCTACACCTTC.

The CDR3 DNA reads TGTGCCAGCAGTTTATCCGCAGGCTTTTACGAGCAGTACTTC. This translates into CASSLSAGFYEQYF. This chain joins TRBV27 and TRBJ2-7, with unresolved D. Deletions cut 0 bases from V and 4 bases from J, with 10 bases between. The CDR3 is 14 amino acids. Germline CDR1 MNHEY, CDR2 SMNVEV (reference sequence).

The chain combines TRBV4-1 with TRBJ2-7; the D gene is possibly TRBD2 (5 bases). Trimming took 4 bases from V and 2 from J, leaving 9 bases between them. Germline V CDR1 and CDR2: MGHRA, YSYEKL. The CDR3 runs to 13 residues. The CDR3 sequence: CASSPPGTYEQYF. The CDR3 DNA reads TGCGCCAGCAGCCCCCCCGGGACCTACGAGCAGTACTTC.

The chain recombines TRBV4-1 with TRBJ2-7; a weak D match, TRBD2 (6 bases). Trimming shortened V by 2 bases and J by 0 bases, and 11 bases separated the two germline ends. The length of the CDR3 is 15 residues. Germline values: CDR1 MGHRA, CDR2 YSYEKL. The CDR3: CASSQIPGSSYEQYF. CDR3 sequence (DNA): TGCGCCAGCAGCCAAATACCCGGGAGCTCCTACGAGCAGTACTTC.

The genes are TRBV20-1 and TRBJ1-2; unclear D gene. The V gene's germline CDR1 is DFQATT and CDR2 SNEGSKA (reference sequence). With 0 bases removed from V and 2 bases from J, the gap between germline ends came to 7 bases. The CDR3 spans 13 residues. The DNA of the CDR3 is TGCAGTGCTAGAGATGACGGAAACTATGGCTACACCTTC. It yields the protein CSARDDGNYGYTF.

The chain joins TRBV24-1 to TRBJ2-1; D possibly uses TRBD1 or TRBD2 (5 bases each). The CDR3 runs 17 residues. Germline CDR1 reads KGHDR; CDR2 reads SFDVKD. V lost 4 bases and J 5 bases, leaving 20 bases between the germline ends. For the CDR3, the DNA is TGTGCCACCAGTGACCCCGCGAGAGGGGCAGGTAACAATGAGCAGTTCTTC. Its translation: CATSDPARGAGNNEQFF.

The CDR3 region is CASSSRLAGTQETQYF. CDR3 nucleotide sequence: TGTGCCAGCAGCTCCCGGCTAGCGGGAACCCAAGAGACCCAGTACTTC. The chain links TRBV7-9 to TRBJ2-5, with 9 bases aligning to TRBD2. Germline CDR1 SEHNR, CDR2 FQNEAQ (reference sequence). J gave up 1 base and V 4 bases, and 7 bases lay outside the gene matches. The CDR3 is 16 amino acids.

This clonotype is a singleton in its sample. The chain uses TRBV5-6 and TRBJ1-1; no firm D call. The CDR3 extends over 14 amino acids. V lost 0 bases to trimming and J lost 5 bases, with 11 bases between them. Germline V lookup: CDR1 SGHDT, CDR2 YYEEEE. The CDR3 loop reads CASSLEEELTEAFF. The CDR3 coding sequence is TGTGCCAGCAGCTTGGAGGAAGAGTTGACTGAAGCTTTCTTT.

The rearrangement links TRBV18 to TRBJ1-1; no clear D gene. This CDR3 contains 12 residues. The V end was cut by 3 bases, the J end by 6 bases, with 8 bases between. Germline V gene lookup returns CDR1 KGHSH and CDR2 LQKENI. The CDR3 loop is CASSPPSPEAFF. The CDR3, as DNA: TGTGCCAGCTCACCCCCGAGCCCTGAAGCTTTCTTT. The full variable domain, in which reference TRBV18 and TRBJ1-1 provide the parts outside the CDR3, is NAGVMQNPRHLVRRRGQEARLRCSPMKGHSHVYWYRQLPEEGLKFMVYLQKENIIDESGMPKERFSAEFPKEGPSILRIQQVVRGDSAAYFCASSPPSPEAFFGQGTRLTVV.

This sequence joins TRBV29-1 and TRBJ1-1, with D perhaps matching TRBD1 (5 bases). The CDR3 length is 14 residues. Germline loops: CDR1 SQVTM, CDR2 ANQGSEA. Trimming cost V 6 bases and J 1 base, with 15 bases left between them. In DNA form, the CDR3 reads TGCAGCGTCTACGTCCGGGGGTCGAACACTGAAGCTTTCTTT. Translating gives CSVYVRGSNTEAFF.

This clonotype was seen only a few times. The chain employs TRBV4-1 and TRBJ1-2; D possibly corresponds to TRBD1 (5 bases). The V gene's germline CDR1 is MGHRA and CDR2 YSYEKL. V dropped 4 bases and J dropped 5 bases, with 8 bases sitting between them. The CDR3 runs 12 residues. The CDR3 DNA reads TGCGCCAGCAGCCGAGGGGAATATGGCTACACCTTC. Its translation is CASSRGEYGYTF.

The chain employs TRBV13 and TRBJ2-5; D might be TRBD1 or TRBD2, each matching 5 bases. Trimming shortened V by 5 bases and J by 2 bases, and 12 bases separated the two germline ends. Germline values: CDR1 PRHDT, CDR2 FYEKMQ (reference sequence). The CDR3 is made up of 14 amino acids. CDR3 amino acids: CASSERGRQETQYF. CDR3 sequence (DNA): TGTGCCAGCAGCGAGAGGGGCCGGCAAGAGACCCAGTACTTC.

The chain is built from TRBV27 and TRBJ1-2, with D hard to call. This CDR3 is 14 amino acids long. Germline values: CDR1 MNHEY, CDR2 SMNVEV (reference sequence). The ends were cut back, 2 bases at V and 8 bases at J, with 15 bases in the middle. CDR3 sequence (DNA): TGTGCCAGCAGTTTAAATCGGGGATCCGTAGGCTACACCTTC. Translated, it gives CASSLNRGSVGYTF.

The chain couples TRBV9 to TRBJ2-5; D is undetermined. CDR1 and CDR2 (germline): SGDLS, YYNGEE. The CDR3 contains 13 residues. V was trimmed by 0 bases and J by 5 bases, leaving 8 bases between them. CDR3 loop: CASSVASWETQYF. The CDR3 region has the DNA TGTGCCAGCAGCGTAGCTAGTTGGGAGACCCAGTACTTC.

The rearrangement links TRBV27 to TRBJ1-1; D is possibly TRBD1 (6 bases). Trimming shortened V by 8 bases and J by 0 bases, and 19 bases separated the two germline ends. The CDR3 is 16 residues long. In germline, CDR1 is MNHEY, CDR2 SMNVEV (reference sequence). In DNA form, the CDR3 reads TGTGCCAGCGCACCCACAGGGTCGGGAATGAACACTGAAGCTTTCTTT. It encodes CASAPTGSGMNTEAFF.

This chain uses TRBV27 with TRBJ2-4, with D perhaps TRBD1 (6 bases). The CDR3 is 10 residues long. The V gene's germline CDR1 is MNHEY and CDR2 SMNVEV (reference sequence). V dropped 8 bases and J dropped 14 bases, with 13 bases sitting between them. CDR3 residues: CASGQGIKYF. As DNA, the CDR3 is TGTGCCAGCGGCCAGGGGATTAAGTACTTC.

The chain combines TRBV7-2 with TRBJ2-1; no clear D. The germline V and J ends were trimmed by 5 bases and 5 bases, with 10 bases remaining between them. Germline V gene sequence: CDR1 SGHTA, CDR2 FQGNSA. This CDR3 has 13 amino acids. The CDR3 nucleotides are TGTGCCAGCAGCATTCCCTTGGACAATGAGCAGTTCTTC. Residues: CASSIPLDNEQFF.

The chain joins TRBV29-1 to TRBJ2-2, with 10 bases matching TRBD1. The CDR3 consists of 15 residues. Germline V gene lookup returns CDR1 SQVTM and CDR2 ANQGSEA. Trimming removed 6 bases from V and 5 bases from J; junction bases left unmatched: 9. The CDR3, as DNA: TGCAGCGTAAGGGACAGGGGAGGTGGGACCGGGGAGCTGTTTTTT. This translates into CSVRDRGGGTGELFF.

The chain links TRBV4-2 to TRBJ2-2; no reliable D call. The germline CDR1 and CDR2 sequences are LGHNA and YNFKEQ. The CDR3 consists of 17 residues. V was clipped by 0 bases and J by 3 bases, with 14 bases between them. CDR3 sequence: CASSQDGSEKDTGELFF. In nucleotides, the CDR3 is TGTGCCAGCAGCCAAGATGGAAGCGAGAAAGACACCGGGGAGCTGTTTTTT.

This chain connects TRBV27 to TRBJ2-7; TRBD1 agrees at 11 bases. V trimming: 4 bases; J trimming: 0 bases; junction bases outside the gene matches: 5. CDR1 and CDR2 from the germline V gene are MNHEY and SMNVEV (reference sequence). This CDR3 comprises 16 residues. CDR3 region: CASSSSGTGGSYEQYF. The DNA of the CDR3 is TGTGCCAGCAGTTCCTCGGGGACAGGGGGCTCCTACGAGCAGTACTTC.

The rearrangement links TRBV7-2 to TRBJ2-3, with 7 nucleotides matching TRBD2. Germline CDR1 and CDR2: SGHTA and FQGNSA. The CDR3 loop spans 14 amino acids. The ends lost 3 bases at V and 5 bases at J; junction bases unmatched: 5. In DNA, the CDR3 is TGTGCCAGCAGCTTTCAGCGGGGTGGAGATACGCAGTATTTT. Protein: CASSFQRGGDTQYF. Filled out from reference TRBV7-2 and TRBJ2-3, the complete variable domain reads GAGVSQSPSNKVTEKGKDVELRCDPISGHTALYWYRQSLGQGLEFLIYFQGNSAPDKSGLPSDRFSAERTGGSVSTLTIQRTQQEDSAVYLCASSFQRGGDTQYFGPGTRLTVL.